The 18 T cell receptor beta chains in this list originate from one sample, sequenced in a study of early T cells in non-severe SARS-CoV-2 infection. TCRdb itself ran the 5' RACE reads through MiXCR, one entry per CDR3 protein. The repertoire consists of roughly 41,000 distinct CDR3 sequences, with roughly 4.7% occurring once and the leading ten covering approximately 4.8%. Sequencing input: whole blood. The receptors derive from an adult who was a healthcare worker with PCR-confirmed SARS-CoV-2 infection or an uninfected control (not recorded which).

This clonotype was counted many times. This chain joins TRBV28 and TRBJ1-1; D remains unclear. This CDR3 is built from 12 residues. Germline V gives CDR1 MDHEN, CDR2 SYDVKM. V was trimmed by 5 bases and J by 4 bases, leaving 8 bases between them. The CDR3 sequence is CASSLWSTEAFF. Written as DNA, the CDR3 is TGTGCCAGCAGTCTTTGGAGCACTGAAGCTTTCTTT. The full variable domain, its missing parts supplied by reference TRBV28 and TRBJ1-1, is DVKVTQSSRYLVKRTGEKVFLECVQDMDHENMFWYRQDPGLGLRLIYFSYDVKMKEKGDIPEGYSVSREKKERFSLILESASTNQTSMYLCASSLWSTEAFFGQGTRLTVV.

This clonotype was picked up a small number of times. This chain connects TRBV20-1 to TRBJ1-6, with D possibly TRBD1 on 6 matching bases. The germline V and J ends were trimmed by 5 bases and 7 bases, with 18 bases remaining between them. Germline CDR1 reads DFQATT; CDR2 reads SNEGSKA (reference sequence). The CDR3 totals 15 residues. The CDR3 protein is CSAQILGQYNSPLHF. DNA of the CDR3: TGCAGTGCTCAAATCCTGGGACAATACAATTCACCCCTCCACTTT.

The table lists this clonotype with many counts. The genes are TRBV27 and TRBJ1-2, with D unclear. The CDR3 is 15 amino acids. Trimming cost V 6 bases and J 4 bases, with 18 bases left between them. Germline V lookup: CDR1 MNHEY, CDR2 SMNVEV (reference sequence). CDR3: CASRLRPQASYGYTF. DNA of the CDR3: TGTGCCAGCAGGCTCCGCCCGCAGGCGAGCTATGGCTACACCTTC.

There are many counts of this clonotype. The chain carries TRBV6-5 and TRBJ2-5; 9 bases line up with TRBD1. Trimming cost V 6 bases and J 7 bases; bases outside gene matches: 9. This CDR3 region has 14 residues. Per germline, CDR1 MNHEY and CDR2 SVGAGI. CDR3 sequence reads: CASRPGQGGGTQYF. Written as DNA, the CDR3 is TGTGCCAGCAGACCGGGACAGGGAGGGGGGACCCAGTACTTC.

This clonotype was counted a few times. The rearrangement joins TRBV11-2 to TRBJ1-1; D perhaps matches TRBD1 (6 bases). CDR1 is SGHAT, CDR2 FQNNGV, per germline. CDR3 size: 13 residues. Trimming shortened V by 5 bases and J by 3 bases, and 10 bases separated the two germline ends. Here the CDR3 reads CASSPRQDTEAFF. CDR3 DNA sequence: TGTGCCAGCAGCCCGCGACAGGACACTGAAGCTTTCTTT.

This clonotype was found many times. This chain uses TRBV4-3 with TRBJ2-7; either TRBD1 or TRBD2 may fit D (6 bases each). Trimming cost V 3 bases and J 1 base, with 16 bases left between them. The CDR3 has 16 amino acids. Germline V gives CDR1 LGHNA, CDR2 YSLEER. Written as DNA, the CDR3 is TGCGCCAGCAGCCAGGGAAGGGGGGTTGGATCCTACGAGCAGTACTTC. It encodes CASSQGRGVGSYEQYF.

V and J are TRBV7-9 and TRBJ2-7; D gene uncertain. Germline V lookup: CDR1 SEHNR, CDR2 FQNEAQ (reference sequence). The V and J ends lost 3 bases and 7 bases respectively, with 10 bases between them. This CDR3 spans 12 amino acids. The CDR3: CASSLSSGEQYF. Written as DNA, the CDR3 is TGTGCCAGCAGCTTGTCTAGTGGGGAGCAGTACTTC.

This clonotype was seen more than once but under ten times. The gene calls are TRBV20-1 and TRBJ2-1; D remains unclear. Germline CDR1 DFQATT, CDR2 SNEGSKA (reference sequence). The V and J ends lost 0 bases and 14 bases respectively, with 8 bases between them. This CDR3 is built from 10 residues. CDR3 protein: CSARDLAEFF. The CDR3 DNA sequence: TGCAGTGCTAGAGATCTGGCAGAGTTCTTC.

This clonotype has a count of ten or more. The chain joins TRBV7-2 to TRBJ1-1, with 7 nucleotides matching TRBD1. The J segment lost 5 bases and the V segment lost 4 bases, leaving 4 bases of the junction unmatched. This CDR3 has 13 amino acids. Germline V gene data show CDR1 as SGHTA and CDR2 as FQGNSA. The DNA for the CDR3 is TGTGCCAGCAGCTACCGGACAGGAACTGAAGCTTTCTTT. Amino acids: CASSYRTGTEAFF.

The sample holds many counts of this clonotype. The chain joins TRBV19 to TRBJ2-3; no firm D call. The CDR3 spans 13 residues. Germline-derived CDR1 and CDR2 are LNHDA and SQIVND (reference sequence). The ends were cut back, 3 bases at V and 6 bases at J, with 10 bases in the middle. The CDR3 sequence is CASSMRPEDTQYF. The CDR3 DNA is TGTGCCAGTAGTATGCGACCAGAGGATACGCAGTATTTT.

This clonotype has at least ten counts. The chain is built from TRBV6-1 and TRBJ2-7; D unclear. Germline CDR1 is MNHNS and CDR2 is SASEGT. This CDR3 comprises 16 residues. V was clipped by 7 bases and J by 3 bases, with 22 bases between them. The CDR3 here is CASTQEYGTVDYEQYF. The CDR3 DNA sequence: TGTGCCAGCACCCAGGAATACGGAACAGTGGACTACGAGCAGTACTTC.

This clonotype was seen repeatedly, ten times or more. DNA of the CDR3: TGTGCCAGCAGTGAGACAGTTAATTCACCCCTCCACTTT. It codes for CASSETVNSPLHF. This chain uses TRBV6-4 with TRBJ1-6; perhaps TRBD1 as D (5 bases). The V gene's germline CDR1 is MRHNA and CDR2 SNTAGT. CDR3 length equals 13 residues. The V end was cut by 3 bases, the J end by 6 bases, with 6 bases between.

In this sample, this clonotype turned up a few times. The chain links TRBV28 to TRBJ2-5; TRBD1 agrees at 8 bases. The V segment lost 2 bases and the J segment 5 bases; nucleotides outside the gene matches: 13. CDR1 and CDR2 (germline): MDHEN, SYDVKM. CDR3 length equals 17 residues. CDR3 sequence reads: CASSLGAGGGNVETQYF. The CDR3 nucleotides read TGTGCCAGCAGTTTAGGGGCAGGGGGCGGTAACGTCGAGACCCAGTACTTC.

This clonotype showed up many times. The chain links TRBV21-1 to TRBJ2-7. TRBV21-1 counts as a pseudogene. There are 15 residues in the CDR3. CDR3 DNA sequence: TGTGCCAGCAGCAAAGCGGTCGGACGGCTTGGGGAGCAGTACTTC. Its protein is CASSKAVGRLGEQYF.

This chain joins TRBV7-3 and TRBJ2-1, with 9 positions matching TRBD2. CDR3 length equals 15 residues. V dropped 4 bases and J dropped 0; count of bases not matched to a gene: 1. Per germline, CDR1 SGHTA and CDR2 FQGTGA. DNA of the CDR3: TGTGCCAGCAGCTCGACTAGCGGCTCCTACAATGAGCAGTTCTTC. It translates to CASSSTSGSYNEQFF.

This clonotype was detected a few times. The chain uses TRBV4-3 and TRBJ1-2; D is ambiguous. The CDR3 runs 15 residues. V was pared by 0 bases and J by 4 bases, with 12 bases between. Germline V CDR1 and CDR2: LGHNA, YSLEER. CDR3 in DNA: TGCGCCAGCAGCCAAGATCCGAGCCCTGCCTATGGCTACACCTTC. Encoded protein: CASSQDPSPAYGYTF.

This clonotype was found many times. J is TRBJ2-3 and V is TRBV11-3, with TRBD2 matching over 9 bases. Germline CDR1 and CDR2: SGHNT and YENEEA. Unmatched junction bases numbered 8, after V lost 4 bases and J lost 6 bases. The CDR3 extends over 15 amino acids. The CDR3 spells CASSSSGGPPDTQYF. DNA of the CDR3: TGTGCCAGCAGCTCAAGCGGGGGGCCTCCCGATACGCAGTATTTT.

This clonotype was detected many times. The rearrangement uses TRBV4-1 and TRBJ1-6, with D unresolved. CDR1 and CDR2 from the germline V gene are MGHRA and YSYEKL. This CDR3 is 16 amino acids long. V dropped 1 base and J dropped 9 bases, with 16 bases sitting between them. CDR3 nucleotides: TGCGCCAGCAGCCAAGTAGGCGGAACGGCTGGTTCACCCCTCCACTTT. It yields the protein CASSQVGGTAGSPLHF.